This T cell receptor beta chain is from a study of memory CD4+ T cells and cytomegalovirus serostatus. The table came from immunoSEQ multiplex PCR; TCRdb's copy has only in-frame clones and leaves some out. The data hold about 59,000 clones, with about 81% observed a single time. Single viable CD3+CD4+CD8-CD45RO+ cells were sorted as the memory CD4+ T cells. The sample consisted of memory CD4+ T cells from blood. This sequence was found in an adult in good health and CMV-seronegative.

The CDR3: CASSMSGGTEQFF. The CDR3 bases are TGTGCCAGCAGCATGTCTGGGGGGACTGAGCAGTTCTTC. The gene calls are TRBV5-4 and TRBJ2-1; D is perhaps TRBD2 (6 bases). CDR1 and CDR2 (germline): SGHNT, YYREEE (reference sequence). The CDR3 contains 13 residues. Trimming stripped 4 bases from V and 9 bases from J, with 14 bases between.